These 18 T cell receptor beta chains came from one sample sequenced in a study of T cells in Graves' hyperthyroidism and ophthalmopathy. Researchers took RNA transcripts and amplified the TCR beta CDR3 regions from them. When the TCR CDR3 underwent first-round RT-PCR, the HTBI primer set was used. From the multiplex PCR reads, TCRdb called clonotypes with MiXCR, one entry per CDR3 protein. The sample comprises some 510,000 distinct CDR3 sequences, around 21% of which are singletons, and 26% rests with the top ten. The sample taken for sequencing was blood. All receptors come from a man younger than 30 with Graves' hyperthyroidism.

The rearrangement uses TRBV20-1 and TRBJ1-5, with TRBD1 matching over 9 bases. The CDR3 has 22 residues. Germline V lookup: CDR1 DFQATT, CDR2 SNEGSKA (reference sequence). V lost 0 bases, J lost 1 base, and 22 bases stayed unmatched. DNA of the CDR3: TGCAGTGCTAGAGAATTCGATCGGGGATGGGGACAGGGAGTGGCGAGCAATCAGCCCCAGCATTTT. It specifies CSAREFDRGWGQGVASNQPQHF.

The chain couples TRBV2 to TRBJ1-2, with TRBD1 identical over 8 bases. The CDR3 totals 13 residues. The V and J ends lost 7 bases and 5 bases, in that order; junction bases with no gene match: 6. The germline V gene encodes CDR1 SNHLY and CDR2 FYNNEI. CDR3 sequence (DNA): TGTGCCAGCAACAGGGGGATAGGTTATGGCTACACCTTC. This encodes CASNRGIGYGYTF. The entire variable domain, with the rest obtained from reference TRBV2 and TRBJ1-2, is as follows: EPEVTQTPSHQVTQMGQEVILRCVPISNHLYFYWYRQILGQKVEFLVSFYNNEISEKSEIFDDQFSVERPDGSNFTLKIRSTKLEDSAMYFCASNRGIGYGYTFGSGTRLTVV.

V usage is TRBV20-1 and J usage is TRBJ2-2; D is ambiguous. Germline values: CDR1 DFQATT, CDR2 SNEGSKA (reference sequence). The germline V and J ends were trimmed by 1 base and 8 bases, with 11 bases remaining between them. This CDR3 spans 13 amino acids. The CDR3 DNA follows: TGCAGTGCTAGAGTTCCCCTAAGAGGGGAGCTGTTTTTT. It yields the protein CSARVPLRGELFF.

This chain uses TRBV6-2 or TRBV6-3 with TRBJ2-7; D ambiguous. This CDR3 has 12 amino acids. Germline CDR1 and CDR2: MNHEY and SVGEGT. V lost 4 bases, J lost 2 bases, and 6 bases lay in between. Here the CDR3 reads CASSSAAYEQYF. As DNA, the CDR3 is TGTGCCAGCAGTTCCGCCGCCTACGAGCAGTACTTC.

The chain has TRBV12-3 or TRBV12-4 and TRBJ1-2, with D uncertain. Trimming removed 6 bases at V and 0 bases at J, with 17 bases between. CDR3 length equals 16 residues. This CDR3 reads CASSPGRYSSNYGYTF. The CDR3 DNA reads TGTGCCAGCAGCCCCGGGAGGTACAGCTCTAACTATGGCTACACCTTC.

This clonotype was counted at least ten times. The gene calls are TRBV11-2 and TRBJ1-2; D remains ambiguous. This CDR3 region has 13 residues. V was trimmed by 5 bases and J by 3 bases, leaving 10 bases between them. CDR1 is SGHAT and CDR2 is FQNNGV in the germline V gene. CDR3: CASSPPVDYGYTF. The CDR3 bases are TGTGCCAGCAGCCCCCCCGTGGACTATGGCTACACCTTC.

There are many counts of this clonotype. The chain uses TRBV30 and TRBJ1-2; D is possibly TRBD1 (6 bases). This CDR3 comprises 13 residues. Trimming pared 0 bases from V and 8 bases from J, leaving 13 bases between. Per the germline V gene, CDR1 is GTSNPN and CDR2 is SVGIG (reference sequence). CDR3 in DNA: TGTGCCTGGAGTGTCTGGGGGGCGGGCGGCTACACCTTC. Amino acids: CAWSVWGAGGYTF.

This clonotype has a count of ten or more. The rearrangement links TRBV6-1 to TRBJ2-7, with 7 nucleotides matching TRBD1. V was clipped by 9 bases and J by 4 bases; unmatched bases: 9. Germline loops: CDR1 MNHNS, CDR2 SASEGT. CDR3 length: 13 residues. CDR3 sequence: CASRQGSTYEQYF. In DNA form, the CDR3 reads TGTGCCAGTCGACAGGGATCTACTTACGAGCAGTACTTC.

This clonotype occurred a few times. CDR3 nucleotide sequence: TGTGCCAGCAGCCAAGGCCGGACAGAAAGGGGTGGCTACACCTTC. Its translation is CASSQGRTERGGYTF. This sequence joins TRBV7-2 and TRBJ1-2; possible D gene TRBD1, 6 bases. Germline V CDR1 and CDR2: SGHTA, FQGNSA. With 5 bases removed from V and 7 bases from J, the gap between germline ends came to 20 bases. The CDR3 extends over 15 amino acids.

The V gene is TRBV12-3 or TRBV12-4, the J gene TRBJ2-7; D not certain. The CDR3 loop spans 13 amino acids. V was clipped by 4 bases and J by 4 bases, with 11 bases between them. CDR3 region: CASSYQFSYEQYF. CDR3 nucleotides: TGTGCCAGCAGTTATCAGTTTTCGTACGAGCAGTACTTC.

This clonotype has at least ten counts. The rearrangement joins TRBV5-1 to TRBJ2-7; D is perhaps TRBD1 (6 bases). CDR1 is SGHRS and CDR2 is YFSETQ in the germline V gene. V lost 1 base and J 3 bases, leaving 8 bases between the germline ends. The CDR3 spans 13 residues. Written as DNA, the CDR3 is TGCGCCAGCAGCTTGAAGGGGGACTACGAGCAGTACTTC. Its translation is CASSLKGDYEQYF.

This clonotype was recorded at least ten times. This chain links TRBV28 with TRBJ1-1, with a weak D call TRBD1 (5 bases). The CDR3 loop spans 14 amino acids. Germline CDR1 and CDR2: MDHEN and SYDVKM. V shed 6 bases and J shed 4 bases, with 15 bases lying between them. The CDR3 coding sequence is TGTGCCAGCAGGCCCGGGGGTATTGGCACTGAAGCTTTCTTT. This codes for CASRPGGIGTEAFF.

As regards this clonotype: Here the CDR3 omits its conserved ending phenylalanine or tryptophan, so a read error is the likely source. The V gene is TRBV28, the J gene TRBJ1-6; possibly TRBD1 for D (6 bases). Germline assignment: CDR1 MDHEN and CDR2 SYDVKM. Deletions cut 6 bases from V and 4 bases from J, with 13 bases between. This CDR3 is 15 amino acids long. The CDR3 DNA sequence: TGTGCCAGCAGCCTACAGGGATCGTATAATTCACCCCTCCACGTT. Amino acid sequence: CASSLQGSYNSPLHV.

This clonotype was counted at least ten times. The chain couples TRBV6-1 to TRBJ1-1; TRBD1 might be the D (5 bases). Trimming shortened V by 7 bases and J by 3 bases, and 12 bases separated the two germline ends. The CDR3 contains 13 residues. CDR1 and CDR2 from the germline V gene are MNHNS and SASEGT. DNA for the CDR3: TGTGCCAGCACCTCGGGCAGGGACACTGAAGCTTTCTTT. Translated, it gives CASTSGRDTEAFF.

This clonotype was observed many times. The chain carries TRBV10-2 and TRBJ2-2, with 10 bases aligning to TRBD2. The germline V gene has CDR1 WSHSY and CDR2 SAAADI. This CDR3 is 15 amino acids long. Germline trimming cut 6 bases from V and 7 bases from J; bases unmatched to any gene: 8. The CDR3 region has the DNA TGCGCCAGCAGGGAAGCGGGGGGGCATGTCGGGGAGCTGTTTTTT. It yields the protein CASREAGGHVGELFF.

This clonotype was picked up a small number of times. The genes are TRBV7-8 and TRBJ1-5; D not certain. Germline V gene lookup returns CDR1 SGHVS and CDR2 FQNEAQ. The CDR3 has 16 amino acids. V was shortened by 6 bases and J by 2 bases, with 17 bases between the two germline ends. This chain's CDR3 is CASRPGRAKGNQPQHF. DNA of the CDR3: TGTGCCAGCAGACCGGGCCGGGCTAAGGGCAATCAGCCCCAGCATTTT.

In its sample, this clonotype was seen many times. The chain carries TRBV12-3 or TRBV12-4 and TRBJ2-7; D gene uncertain. This CDR3 has 15 residues. V lost 4 bases and J 3 bases, leaving 16 bases between the germline ends. The CDR3 nucleotides are TGTGCCAGCAGTTCGCGAACGGTGGGTCTCTACGAGCAGTACTTC. It encodes CASSSRTVGLYEQYF.

The table lists this clonotype with many counts. V gene TRBV28 combines with J gene TRBJ2-7; D might be TRBD1 (7 bases). CDR1 is MDHEN, CDR2 SYDVKM, per germline. V was trimmed by 2 bases and J by 3 bases, leaving 14 bases between them. This CDR3 comprises 15 residues. The chain's CDR3 is CASSLRGTDFYEQYF. Written as DNA, the CDR3 is TGTGCCAGCAGTTTACGGGGGACAGATTTCTACGAGCAGTACTTC.